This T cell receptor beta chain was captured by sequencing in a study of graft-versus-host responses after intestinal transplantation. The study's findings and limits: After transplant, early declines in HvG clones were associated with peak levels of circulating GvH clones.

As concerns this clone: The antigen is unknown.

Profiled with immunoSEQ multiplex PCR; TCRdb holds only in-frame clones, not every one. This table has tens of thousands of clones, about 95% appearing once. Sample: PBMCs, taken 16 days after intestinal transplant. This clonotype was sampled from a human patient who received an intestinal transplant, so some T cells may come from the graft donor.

Here the CDR3 DNA reads TGTGCCAGTACCGATCGGGGAGGGTTCACAGATACGCAGTATTTT. It encodes CASTDRGGFTDTQYF. The gene calls are TRBV19 and TRBJ2-3; TRBD2 agrees at 7 bases. This CDR3 spans 15 amino acids. Germline CDR1 and CDR2: LNHDA and SQIVND (reference sequence). The junction had 9 bases not matched to a gene; V was cut back by 7 bases and J by 2 bases.